This TCR beta chain was sequenced during a study of blood T cell repertoires in COVID-19. Produced via immunoSEQ multiplex PCR; TCRdb's table is partial and in-frame only. Here the sample spans over 350,000 clones, around 89% being singletons. V was clipped by 5 bases and J by 5 bases; unmatched bases: 5. This CDR3 comprises 14 residues. In germline, CDR1 is MDHEN, CDR2 SYDVKM. This rearrangement joins TRBV28 to TRBJ2-5; 10 bases align to TRBD2. Sequenced material: peripheral blood. This TCR derives from a woman in her twenties or thirties with acute or convalescent COVID-19. The CDR3 spells CASSLYSGGETQYF. The DNA of the CDR3 is TGTGCCAGCAGTCTCTATAGCGGGGGGGAGACCCAGTACTTC.